This T cell receptor beta chain was captured by sequencing in a study of cytomegalovirus exposure and HLA in healthy donors. The study, taken as a whole, reports: Some TCR beta chains (approximately 180 of them) were listed as cytomegalovirus-associated. Later, an analysis found that TCR clusters from the first cohort tended to co-occur in the 90 to 150 validation repertoires.

The repertoire was sequenced with immunoSEQ multiplex PCR; TCRdb's copy has only in-frame clones and lacks some. Of fewer than 200,000 clones in the sample, roughly 96% were seen once. CDR1 MNHNY and CDR2 SVGAGI come from the germline V gene (reference sequence). Trimming shortened V by 5 bases and J by 2 bases, and 13 bases separated the two germline ends. This CDR3 is 14 amino acids long. With respect to this clone: Its target is not known.

The chain couples TRBV6-6 to TRBJ2-7, with a weak D call TRBD1 (6 bases). This clonotype was obtained from a woman younger than 35 in good health and CMV-seronegative. Sequencing was done on a sample of PBMCs. Here the CDR3 DNA reads TGTGCCAGCAGTCCGGACAGTATTACCTACGAGCAGTACTTC. It specifies CASSPDSITYEQYF.